The 11 T cell receptor beta chains below come from one sample, sequenced in a study of blood T cells in healthy people across ages. Next came a second PCR, run for roughly 6 to 11 cycles, which used a sample-barcoded 5' primer along with a J-beta primer mix. MiXCR, run by TCRdb on the 5' RACE reads, gives a single entry per CDR3 protein. The sample lists 700,000 to 900,000 distinct CDR3 sequences; around 25% were seen once. A further study also used this sample, focusing on T cells of mothers and their children.

Sequencing used blood. The receptors here all came from a boy between 5 and 17 years old in good health.

This clonotype was counted a few times. The chain employs TRBV20-1 and TRBJ1-3; TRBD1 aligns across 10 bases. With 1 base clipped from V and 8 bases from J, the junction kept 5 bases outside the gene matches. The CDR3 is 14 residues long. CDR1 DFQATT and CDR2 SNEGSKA come from the germline V gene (reference sequence). This CDR3 reads CSARASTGGHTIYF. CDR3 sequence (DNA): TGCAGTGCTAGAGCCTCGACAGGGGGCCACACCATATATTTT.

In its sample, this clonotype was seen a few times. The gene calls are TRBV7-9 and TRBJ2-7; D gene uncertain. The ends were cut back, 5 bases at V and 7 bases at J, with 9 bases in the middle. This CDR3 is 11 amino acids long. The germline CDR1 and CDR2 sequences are SEHNR and FQNEAQ (reference sequence). In nucleotides, the CDR3 is TGTGCCAGCAGCAACGGGTGGGAGCAGTACTTC. Translation gives CASSNGWEQYF.

The V and J genes are TRBV5-1 and TRBJ2-5, with 7 bases that match TRBD1. This CDR3 spans 14 amino acids. V dropped 1 base and J dropped 14; count of bases not matched to a gene: 14. Germline V lookup: CDR1 SGHRS, CDR2 YFSETQ. The DNA of the CDR3 is TGCGCCAGCAGCTTGAGACAGGGAACAAGAGAGGGATACTTC. This sequence encodes CASSLRQGTREGYF.

The chain is built from TRBV2 and TRBJ2-5; D is possibly TRBD2 (6 bases). Trimming pared 5 bases from V and 1 base from J, leaving 17 bases between. CDR3 length: 16 residues. Germline V CDR1 and CDR2: SNHLY, FYNNEI. CDR3 residues: CASSLTSRGVQETQYF. The CDR3 coding sequence is TGTGCCAGCAGTCTTACCTCTCGCGGGGTCCAAGAGACCCAGTACTTC.

The genes are TRBV20-1 and TRBJ2-5; 11 positions match TRBD2. The DNA end is a closer match to TRBJ2-1, so the J assignment may be wrong. Germline V gives CDR1 DFQATT, CDR2 SNEGSKA (reference sequence). CDR3 length: 15 amino acids. The CDR3 spells CSARDGTSGRNEQFF. The CDR3 nucleotides are TGCAGTGCTAGAGACGGGACTAGCGGTCGAAATGAGCAGTTCTTC.

In regard to this clonotype: Its ends do not fully match the called genes, so a read error is possible. This chain links TRBV27 with TRBJ2-5; 12 bases are a match to TRBD2. The length of the CDR3 is 16 residues. Germline V gene sequence: CDR1 MNHEY, CDR2 SMNVEV (reference sequence). The CDR3 DNA sequence: TGTGCCAGCAGTTCGATCCTAGCGGGGGGGAAAATGAGCCTGTTCTTC. Residues: CASSSILAGGKMSLFF.

V is TRBV30 and J is TRBJ1-1; TRBD1 might be the D (5 bases). Trimming took off 2 bases at V and 3 bases at J, with 10 bases between the two ends. The CDR3 has 13 residues. Germline V gene sequence: CDR1 GTSNPN, CDR2 SVGIG (reference sequence). In DNA, the CDR3 is TGTGCCTGGAGTTCAAGGGGATACACTGAAGCTTTCTTT. It encodes CAWSSRGYTEAFF.

The chain has TRBV11-2 and TRBJ1-2; weak D call: TRBD1 (5 bases). CDR1 and CDR2 from the germline V gene are SGHAT and FQNNGV. V was pared by 7 bases and J by 8 bases, with 20 bases between. CDR3 length: 14 amino acids. CDR3 sequence reads: CASNSGTWDEGYTF. The CDR3 DNA reads TGTGCCAGCAACTCCGGGACCTGGGACGAGGGCTACACCTTC. Together with reference TRBV11-2 and TRBJ1-2, the CDR3 gives the full variable domain: EAGVAQSPRYKIIEKRQSVAFWCNPISGHATLYWYQQILGQGPKLLIQFQNNGVVDDSQLPKDRFSAERLKGVDSTLKIQPAKLEDSAVYLCASNSGTWDEGYTFGSGTRLTVV.

The table lists this clonotype with a few counts. The rearrangement links TRBV5-1 to TRBJ2-1, with 7 bases fitting TRBD1. The CDR3 extends over 15 amino acids. Germline trimming cut 0 bases from V and 8 bases from J; bases unmatched to any gene: 8. The germline gives CDR1 SGHRS, CDR2 YFSETQ. CDR3 sequence: CASSLARGLRDEQFF. For the CDR3, the DNA is TGCGCCAGCAGCTTGGCGAGGGGGCTGAGGGATGAGCAGTTCTTC.

The chain couples TRBV25-1 to TRBJ2-7; no definite D call. Trimming cost V 3 bases and J 2 bases, with 5 bases left between them. Germline V gene sequence: CDR1 MGHDK, CDR2 SYGVNS. CDR3 length: 12 amino acids. The CDR3 DNA follows: TGTGCCAGCAGTGATGATGCCTACGAGCAGTACTTC. It translates to CASSDDAYEQYF.

The chain carries TRBV29-1 and TRBJ1-2; 7 bases match TRBD1. The CDR3 sequence is 12 residues long. Trimming cost V 5 bases and J 5 bases; bases outside gene matches: 5. Germline values: CDR1 SQVTM, CDR2 ANQGSEA. The CDR3 coding sequence is TGCAGCGTTCGGACAGGAGATTATGGCTACACCTTC. As protein: CSVRTGDYGYTF.